The clone carrying this T cell receptor beta chain was seen a few times. The target antigen is unknown. The CDR3 is 13 amino acids. Germline lookup yields CDR1 ENHRY and CDR2 SYGVKD. V shed 6 bases and J shed 0 bases, with 9 bases lying between them. The entry originates in a study of pediatric ulcerative colitis. General study findings and limits: All ulcerative colitis patients, but no controls, carried a couple of rectal clonotypes. Rectal repertoires separated controls, mild-moderate and acute severe colitis.

Data came from immunoSEQ multiplex PCR; TCRdb stores just in-frame clones and leaves some out. In the table there are tens of thousands of clones, 86% of which are singletons. The diagnostic colonoscopy in ulcerative colitis patients preceded any immunosuppressive treatment. At colonoscopy, a blood sample was also collected. This sequence originates from a boy between 5 and 17 years old with severe ulcerative colitis. Sequences were obtained from blood. This sequence joins TRBV10-3 and TRBJ2-7, with D possibly matching TRBD1 (6 bases). The CDR3 is CAIRSDSSYEQYF. The CDR3 region has the DNA TGTGCCATCAGGTCGGACAGCTCCTACGAGCAGTACTTC.